This entry lists 25 T cell receptor beta chains sequenced from one sample in a study of T cells in Graves' hyperthyroidism and ophthalmopathy. RNA transcripts yielded amplified TCR beta CDR3 regions. HTBI primers drove first-round RT-PCR of the TCR CDR3. TCRdb re-called the multiplex PCR reads with MiXCR, one entry per CDR3 protein. Of around 340,000 distinct CDR3 sequences in the sample, about a sixth were seen once. Sequences were obtained from blood. The receptors originated from a woman aged 40 to 50 with Graves' ophthalmopathy.

This clonotype was counted ten times or more. V gene TRBV7-9 combines with J gene TRBJ2-5; 11 bases align to TRBD2. The CDR3 runs 18 residues. V shed 2 bases, J shed 2 bases, and the junction held 10 bases outside the gene matches. The V gene's germline CDR1 is SEHNR and CDR2 FQNEAQ (reference sequence). The CDR3: CASSLRASGRWAQETQYF. The CDR3 bases are TGTGCCAGCAGCTTAAGGGCTAGCGGGAGGTGGGCACAAGAGACCCAGTACTTC.

This clonotype was seen at least ten times. The CDR3 DNA follows: TGTGCCAGCAGTCTGAGATCCGGGACATTGAACACTGAAGCTTTCTTT. Protein sequence: CASSLRSGTLNTEAFF. This rearrangement joins TRBV27 to TRBJ1-1; tentatively, D is TRBD1 (6 bases). The CDR3 is 16 residues long. Germline V gives CDR1 MNHEY, CDR2 SMNVEV (reference sequence). V was trimmed by 5 bases and J by 0 bases, leaving 16 bases between them.

This clonotype was found many times. The J gene is TRBJ2-1, the V gene TRBV18; 8 bases fit TRBD2. The CDR3 runs to 15 residues. V lost 3 bases and J lost 7; bases outside the gene matches: 8. Per the germline V gene, CDR1 is KGHSH and CDR2 is LQKENI. The CDR3 region is CASSPDYLAGNEQFF. The CDR3 DNA reads as TGTGCCAGCTCACCCGACTATTTAGCGGGGAATGAGCAGTTCTTC.

This chain links TRBV10-3 with TRBJ2-5, with unresolved D. The CDR3 length is 11 residues. Germline loops: CDR1 ENHRY, CDR2 SYGVKD. Trimming pared 6 bases from V and 1 base from J, leaving 3 bases between. In DNA form, the CDR3 reads TGTGCCATCAGGTCCCAAGAGACCCAGTACTTC. Amino acid sequence: CAIRSQETQYF.

In this sample, this clonotype turned up many times. The chain employs TRBV30 and TRBJ2-7; D possibly corresponds to TRBD2 (5 bases). Trimming pared 0 bases from V and 0 bases from J, leaving 12 bases between. Germline assignment: CDR1 GTSNPN and CDR2 SVGIG (reference sequence). CDR3 length: 15 amino acids. The CDR3 DNA reads as TGTGCCTGGAGTGTTGGGAGCAGGAGCTCCTACGAGCAGTACTTC. Its protein product is CAWSVGSRSSYEQYF.

This chain links TRBV6-2 or TRBV6-3 with TRBJ1-5; possibly TRBD1 for D (6 bases). The CDR3 sequence is 16 residues long. V gave up 6 bases and J gave up 7 bases, with 22 bases separating them. CDR1 and CDR2 (germline): MNHEY, SVGEGT. CDR3 bases: TGTGCCAGCAGCCCTAAATGGGGGCCCGGGGGCCAGCCCCAGCATTTT. This translates into CASSPKWGPGGQPQHF.

This clonotype has a count of ten or more. V and J are TRBV6-5 and TRBJ1-3, with TRBD1 matching 7 bases. Germline trimming cut 1 base from V and 7 bases from J; bases unmatched to any gene: 7. Germline assignment: CDR1 MNHEY and CDR2 SVGAGI. The CDR3 spans 15 residues. The CDR3 is CASSYWYRGFNTIYF. CDR3 in DNA: TGTGCCAGCAGTTACTGGTACAGGGGTTTTAACACCATATATTTT.

Ten or more counts support this clonotype. This chain connects TRBV12-5 to TRBJ2-7; D remains unclear. CDR1 and CDR2 from the germline V gene are LGHNT and FRNRAP. The CDR3 runs 11 residues. The V end was cut by 6 bases, the J end by 5 bases, with 8 bases between. CDR3 loop: CASGRTDEQYF. Written as DNA, the CDR3 is TGTGCTAGTGGACGTACGGACGAGCAGTACTTC.

This clonotype was seen at least ten times. This rearrangement joins TRBV27 to TRBJ1-2, with 7 bases matching TRBD1. The CDR3 runs 16 residues. Per germline, CDR1 MNHEY and CDR2 SMNVEV (reference sequence). V lost 5 bases and J lost 1; bases outside the gene matches: 10. The CDR3 coding sequence is TGTGCCAGCAGTCCCCACATCGACAGGGATAACTATGGCTACACCTTC. The encoded protein is CASSPHIDRDNYGYTF.

Here the CDR3 reads CASSEYTGNGYTF. As DNA, the CDR3 is TGTGCCAGCAGTGAATACACAGGGAATGGCTACACCTTC. V gene TRBV6-1 combines with J gene TRBJ1-2; tentatively, D is TRBD1 (6 bases). The CDR3 length is 13 residues. The ends were cut back, 2 bases at V and 6 bases at J, with 10 bases in the middle. Germline CDR1 and CDR2: MNHNS and SASEGT.

This clonotype was recorded at least ten times. CDR3 coding DNA: TGTGCCACCAGATCAGGGACCCAAGAGACCCAGTACTTC. Its translation is CATRSGTQETQYF. This sequence joins TRBV24-1 and TRBJ2-5; possibly TRBD1 or TRBD2 for D (5 bases each). Germline assignment: CDR1 KGHDR and CDR2 SFDVKD. The V end lost 7 bases, the J end lost 1 base, and 9 bases lay between the germline ends. CDR3 length: 13 residues.

The sample holds many counts of this clonotype. This chain links TRBV27 with TRBJ2-7; D possibly corresponds to TRBD1 (6 bases). Germline V lookup: CDR1 MNHEY, CDR2 SMNVEV (reference sequence). The CDR3 is 14 amino acids. V shed 5 bases and J shed 3 bases, with 14 bases lying between them. Here the CDR3 reads CASSILGAHYEQYF. The CDR3 region has the DNA TGTGCCAGCAGTATACTGGGGGCCCACTACGAGCAGTACTTC.

This clonotype was counted ten times or more. The V call is TRBV3-1, the J call TRBJ2-7; 10 positions agree with TRBD2. Germline V CDR1 and CDR2: LGHDT, YNNKEL (reference sequence). CDR3 length: 16 amino acids. With 2 bases clipped from V and 4 bases from J, the junction kept 8 bases outside the gene matches. The CDR3 region has the DNA TGTGCCAGCAGCCAATATAGCGGGAGGAGTTGGTACGAGCAGTACTTC. Amino acid sequence: CASSQYSGRSWYEQYF.

At least ten counts were recorded for this clonotype. The J gene is TRBJ1-1, the V gene TRBV7-9, with D uncertain. The CDR3 covers 15 residues. V gave up 4 bases and J gave up 8 bases, with 20 bases separating them. Germline CDR1 SEHNR, CDR2 FQNEAQ (reference sequence). The CDR3 protein is CASSSQDRKKTEAFF. CDR3 bases: TGTGCCAGCAGCTCTCAGGACCGGAAAAAGACGGAAGCTTTCTTT.

This clonotype occurred many times. The genes are TRBV7-2 and TRBJ2-7; no definite D call. Germline V gives CDR1 SGHTA, CDR2 FQGNSA. Trimming took 5 bases from V and 4 from J, leaving 9 bases between them. CDR3 length: 12 amino acids. The CDR3 bases are TGTGCCAGCAGCCCACGACGGTACGAGCAGTACTTC. Translation gives CASSPRRYEQYF.

This clonotype has at least ten counts. A much larger clonotype is one base distant, so this may be a read error. It is likely a read error, because the conserved phenylalanine at the end of the CDR3 is missing. V gene TRBV6-2 or TRBV6-3 combines with J gene TRBJ2-2, with a weak D call TRBD1 (6 bases). This CDR3 is built from 12 residues. V was cut by 6 bases and J by 10 bases, with 12 bases left in between. Germline V lookup: CDR1 MNHEY, CDR2 SVGEGT. DNA of the CDR3: TGTGCCAGCAGGACAGGCGAGGTGGAGCTGTTTCTT. It translates to CASRTGEVELFL.

This clonotype was recorded at least ten times. J is TRBJ2-1 and V is TRBV27, with D perhaps matching TRBD1 (6 bases). The CDR3 loop spans 14 amino acids. V was shortened by 5 bases and J by 6 bases, with 14 bases between the two germline ends. In germline, CDR1 is MNHEY, CDR2 SMNVEV (reference sequence). In nucleotides, the CDR3 is TGTGCCAGCAGTGGGGACATCTCTCCCAATGAGCAGTTCTTC. The encoded protein is CASSGDISPNEQFF.

This clonotype was seen at least ten times. The chain employs TRBV20-1 and TRBJ2-7; D may be TRBD1 (5 bases). V lost 1 base to trimming and J lost 2 bases, with 18 bases between them. This CDR3 region has 16 residues. Germline CDR1 and CDR2: DFQATT and SNEGSKA (reference sequence). The CDR3 DNA sequence: TGCAGTGCTAGAGGGGCCCGTAGGGGATCAGCCTACGAGCAGTACTTC. This codes for CSARGARRGSAYEQYF.

This clonotype has a count of ten or more. The chain uses TRBV27 and TRBJ2-5; TRBD1 might be the D (7 bases). Germline CDR1 reads MNHEY; CDR2 reads SMNVEV (reference sequence). The CDR3 sequence is 13 residues long. Between the trimmed V and J ends, which lost 7 bases and 8 bases, there was a span of 17 bases. The CDR3 nucleotides are TGTGCCAGCAAACCTCAGGGGGGAGGAACCCAGTACTTC. Amino acids: CASKPQGGGTQYF.

This clonotype was seen ten or more times. The rearrangement joins TRBV18 to TRBJ2-7; 8 bases map to TRBD2. V dropped 2 bases and J dropped 3; count of bases not matched to a gene: 6. The CDR3 totals 15 residues. The germline V gene encodes CDR1 KGHSH and CDR2 LQKENI. CDR3 loop: CASSPTPGGSYEQYF. The CDR3 DNA reads TGTGCCAGCTCACCAACTCCGGGAGGGAGCTACGAGCAGTACTTC.

Many counts were recorded for this clonotype. This sequence joins TRBV6-5 and TRBJ1-5; 10 bases agree with TRBD1. The ends lost 6 bases at V and 0 bases at J; junction bases unmatched: 2. The CDR3 covers 15 residues. The germline V gene encodes CDR1 MNHEY and CDR2 SVGAGI. The CDR3 here is CASRRDRGSNQPQHF. CDR3 DNA: TGTGCCAGCAGAAGGGACAGGGGTAGCAATCAGCCCCAGCATTTT.

This clonotype was counted many times. The chain employs TRBV4-1 and TRBJ1-2; TRBD1 matches at 10 bases. Germline V gene sequence: CDR1 MGHRA, CDR2 YSYEKL. Losses at the gene ends were 0 bases for V and 4 bases for J; bases not matched to a gene: 5. CDR3 length equals 16 residues. CDR3 DNA sequence: TGCGCCAGCAGCCAAGATAGCTGGGACAGGGGCTATGGCTACACCTTC. Amino acids: CASSQDSWDRGYGYTF.

This clonotype was found many times. V usage is TRBV19 and J usage is TRBJ2-2; 12 bases are a match to TRBD1. CDR1 is LNHDA, CDR2 SQIVND, per germline (reference sequence). There are 19 residues in the CDR3. With 7 bases clipped from V and 1 base from J, the junction kept 13 bases outside the gene matches. CDR3 DNA: TGTGCCAGTATGGGCACCGGGACAGGGGGCGCCCGGAACACCGGGGAGCTGTTTTTT. Protein product: CASMGTGTGGARNTGELFF.

This clonotype appeared many times. At one end the junction does not follow the germline gene, possibly because of a read error. The genes are TRBV6-1 and TRBJ1-2; D ambiguous. Per the germline V gene, CDR1 is MNHNS and CDR2 is SASEGT. The CDR3 has 13 residues. The CDR3 is CASREDRVGGYTF. CDR3 bases: TGTGCCAGCAGAGAAGACCGGGTAGGGGGCTACACCTTC.

Many counts were recorded for this clonotype. The chain has TRBV12-5 and TRBJ2-2, with D hard to call. V was trimmed by 6 bases and J by 4 bases, leaving 12 bases between them. The CDR3 contains 14 residues. Germline V lookup: CDR1 LGHNT, CDR2 FRNRAP. Written as DNA, the CDR3 is TGTGCTAGTGGCGGCCGGACCGGCACCGGGGAGCTGTTTTTT. It codes for CASGGRTGTGELFF.